Below are 11 T cell receptor beta chains sequenced from a single sample in a study of T cells in Graves' hyperthyroidism and ophthalmopathy. There were TCR beta CDR3 regions amplified from RNA transcripts. Using the HTBI primer set, a first-round RT-PCR was run on the TCR CDR3. One entry per CDR3 protein, called by TCRdb with MiXCR from the multiplex PCR reads. The top ten hold approximately 29% of the sample, which has 350,000 to 400,000 distinct CDR3 sequences, about 15% seen once. Material for sequencing was blood. These receptors were taken from a woman in her twenties or thirties with Graves' hyperthyroidism.

This clonotype has ten or more counts. The genes are TRBV7-8 and TRBJ1-4; TRBD1 might be the D (6 bases). Deletions cut 4 bases from V and 0 bases from J, with 9 bases between. Looked up from germline, CDR1 is SGHVS and CDR2 is FQNEAQ. CDR3 size: 15 residues. The CDR3 here is CASSSGAATNEKLFF. The CDR3 nucleotides are TGTGCCAGCAGCTCAGGGGCCGCAACTAATGAAAAACTGTTTTTT.

This clonotype was recorded at least ten times. V and J are TRBV3-1 and TRBJ1-2, with TRBD1 identical over 10 bases. This CDR3 region has 16 residues. V lost 1 base and J lost 7; bases outside the gene matches: 9. CDR1 is LGHDT, CDR2 YNNKEL, per germline (reference sequence). The CDR3 DNA sequence: TGTGCCAGCAGCCAAGGACCGGGACAGGGGATCGGTGGCTACACCTTC. Amino acids: CASSQGPGQGIGGYTF. Combining the CDR3 with reference TRBV3-1 and TRBJ1-2 gives the whole variable domain DTAVSQTPKYLVTQMGNDKSIKCEQNLGHDTMYWYKQDSKKFLKIMFSYNNKELIINETVPNRFSPKSPDKAHLNLHINSLELGDSAVYFCASSQGPGQGIGGYTFGSGTRLTVV.

This clonotype was observed a handful of times. DNA of the CDR3: TGCAGTGCCACAAGCGGGAGTGAATCCTACAATGAGCAGTTCTTC. This codes for CSATSGSESYNEQFF. This rearrangement joins TRBV20-1 to TRBJ2-1; 8 bases map to TRBD2. Trimming at V came to 6 bases and at J to 1 base, leaving 8 bases not matched to a gene. The CDR3 totals 15 residues. The germline CDR1 and CDR2 sequences are DFQATT and SNEGSKA (reference sequence).

This clonotype has a count of ten or more. The V and J genes are TRBV28 and TRBJ2-2; possible D gene TRBD1, 6 bases. The germline gives CDR1 MDHEN, CDR2 SYDVKM. Trimming shortened V by 4 bases and J by 0 bases, and 9 bases separated the two germline ends. This CDR3 contains 15 residues. The CDR3 is CASSSQGTNTGELFF. CDR3 nucleotides: TGTGCCAGCAGTTCACAGGGAACGAACACCGGGGAGCTGTTTTTT.

The chain is built from TRBV5-1 and TRBJ2-3; 8 positions agree with TRBD2. The CDR3 is 16 amino acids. Trimming at V came to 0 bases and at J to 1 base, leaving 4 bases not matched to a gene. Germline V lookup: CDR1 SGHRS, CDR2 YFSETQ. The chain's CDR3 is CASSLASGGGTDTQYF. The CDR3 DNA sequence: TGCGCCAGCAGCTTGGCGTCGGGAGGGGGCACAGATACGCAGTATTTT.

The genes are TRBV9 and TRBJ2-1, with a tentative D call TRBD2 (6 bases). The V gene's germline CDR1 is SGDLS and CDR2 YYNGEE. This CDR3 has 14 residues. V was cut by 0 bases and J by 6 bases, with 10 bases left in between. The CDR3 region is CASSVGGVRNEQFF. CDR3 DNA: TGTGCCAGCAGCGTAGGGGGGGTGCGCAATGAGCAGTTCTTC.

This clonotype was recorded only once. The rearrangement links TRBV7-9 to TRBJ1-3; the D gene is possibly TRBD1 (5 bases). With 4 bases removed from V and 4 bases from J, the gap between germline ends came to 14 bases. CDR3 size: 15 residues. Germline loops: CDR1 SEHNR, CDR2 FQNEAQ (reference sequence). This chain's CDR3 is CASSSFQGPGNTIYF. Written as DNA, the CDR3 is TGTGCCAGCAGCTCATTCCAGGGACCAGGAAACACCATATATTTT.

The sample holds one count of this clonotype. Being one base from a much bigger clone, this may be a read error. The conserved phenylalanine or tryptophan is not found at the CDR3 terminus, so this likely reflects a read error. The CDR3 is CASRRRDTNNEQFY. The CDR3 bases are TGTGCCAGCAGGAGACGGGACACCAACAATGAGCAGTTCTAC. V gene TRBV27 combines with J gene TRBJ2-1; perhaps TRBD1 as D (6 bases). V shed 6 bases and J shed 5 bases, with 14 bases lying between them. Germline assignment: CDR1 MNHEY and CDR2 SMNVEV (reference sequence). There are 14 residues in the CDR3.

The sample holds many counts of this clonotype. The gene calls are TRBV28 and TRBJ2-7; 9 bases are shared with TRBD2. CDR1 and CDR2 (germline): MDHEN, SYDVKM. The CDR3 totals 17 residues. V trimming: 0 bases; J trimming: 0 bases; junction bases outside the gene matches: 6. The CDR3 region is CASSLWASGTRSYEQYF. The CDR3 bases are TGTGCCAGCAGTTTATGGGCTAGCGGGACCCGCTCCTACGAGCAGTACTTC.

This clonotype was seen many times. The chain links TRBV5-1 to TRBJ2-3, with no clear D. V dropped 0 bases and J dropped 0 bases, with 8 bases sitting between them. The CDR3 runs 15 residues. Germline V gene data show CDR1 as SGHRS and CDR2 as YFSETQ. This chain's CDR3 is CASSLEDTSTDTQYF. The CDR3 region has the DNA TGCGCCAGCAGCTTGGAGGATACTAGCACAGATACGCAGTATTTT.

This clonotype was recorded a few times. This chain joins TRBV19 and TRBJ2-1, with TRBD2 identical over 10 bases. This CDR3 spans 15 amino acids. The V gene end was trimmed by 3 bases and the J gene end by 7 bases; junction bases not matched to a gene: 6. Germline V gives CDR1 LNHDA, CDR2 SQIVND (reference sequence). The chain's CDR3 is CASSMAAGGPNEQFF. CDR3 nucleotide sequence: TGTGCCAGTAGTATGGCAGCGGGAGGGCCAAATGAGCAGTTCTTC.